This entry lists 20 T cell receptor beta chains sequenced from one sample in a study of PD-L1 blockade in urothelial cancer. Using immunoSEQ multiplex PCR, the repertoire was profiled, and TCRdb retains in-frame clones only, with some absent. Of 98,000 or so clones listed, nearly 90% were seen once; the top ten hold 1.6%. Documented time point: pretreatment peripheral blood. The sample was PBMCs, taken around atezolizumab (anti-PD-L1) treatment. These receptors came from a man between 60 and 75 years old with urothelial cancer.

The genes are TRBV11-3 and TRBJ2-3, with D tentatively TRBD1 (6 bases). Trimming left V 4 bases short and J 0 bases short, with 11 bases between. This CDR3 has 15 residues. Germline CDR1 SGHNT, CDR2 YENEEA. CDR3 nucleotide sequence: TGTGCCAGCAGCTCCGACGGACAGAGCACAGATACGCAGTATTTT. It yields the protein CASSSDGQSTDTQYF.

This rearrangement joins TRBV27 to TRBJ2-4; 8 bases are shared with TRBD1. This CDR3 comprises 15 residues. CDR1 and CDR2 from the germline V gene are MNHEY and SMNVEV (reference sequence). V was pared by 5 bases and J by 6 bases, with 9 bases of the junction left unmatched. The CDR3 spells CASSPLGQGGNIQYF. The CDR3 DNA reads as TGTGCCAGCAGTCCCCTCGGACAGGGTGGAAACATTCAGTACTTC.

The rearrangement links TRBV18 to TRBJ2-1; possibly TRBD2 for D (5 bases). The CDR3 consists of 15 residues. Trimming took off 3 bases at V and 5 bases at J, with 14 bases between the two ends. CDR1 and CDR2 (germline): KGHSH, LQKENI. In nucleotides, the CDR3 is TGTGCCAGCTCACCCAGTCTGAGGGCTGACAATGAGCAGTTCTTC. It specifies CASSPSLRADNEQFF.

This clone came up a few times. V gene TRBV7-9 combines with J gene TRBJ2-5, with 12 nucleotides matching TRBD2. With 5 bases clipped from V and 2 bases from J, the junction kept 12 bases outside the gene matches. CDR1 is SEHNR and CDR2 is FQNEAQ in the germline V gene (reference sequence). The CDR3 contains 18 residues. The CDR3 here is CASSLPLRLAGAQETQYF. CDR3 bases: TGTGCCAGCAGCCTGCCCCTCCGACTAGCGGGGGCACAAGAGACCCAGTACTTC.

The CDR3 region has the DNA TGTGCCAGCAGCCCTGGACTAGCGGGGGGCTACGAGCAGTACTTC. It translates to CASSPGLAGGYEQYF. The V gene is TRBV7-9, the J gene TRBJ2-7; 14 positions agree with TRBD2. Germline V CDR1 and CDR2: SEHNR, FQNEAQ (reference sequence). Trimming took 5 bases from V and 3 from J; bases not matched to a gene: 3. The CDR3 consists of 15 residues. Together with reference TRBV7-9 and TRBJ2-7, the CDR3 gives the full variable domain: DTGVSQNPRHKITKRGQNVTFRCDPISEHNRLYWYRQTLGQGPEFLTYFQNEAQLEKSRLLSDRFSAERPKGSFSTLEIQRTEQGDSAMYLCASSPGLAGGYEQYFGPGTRLTVT.

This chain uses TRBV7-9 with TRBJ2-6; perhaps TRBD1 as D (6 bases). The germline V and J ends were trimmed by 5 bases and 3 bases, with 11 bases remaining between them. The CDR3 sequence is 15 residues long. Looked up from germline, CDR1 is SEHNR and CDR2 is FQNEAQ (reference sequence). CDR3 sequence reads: CASSLQGRGANVLTF. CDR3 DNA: TGTGCCAGCAGCCTTCAGGGGCGTGGGGCCAACGTCCTGACTTTC. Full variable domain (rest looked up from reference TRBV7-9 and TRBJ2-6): DTGVSQNPRHKITKRGQNVTFRCDPISEHNRLYWYRQTLGQGPEFLTYFQNEAQLEKSRLLSDRFSAERPKGSFSTLEIQRTEQGDSAMYLCASSLQGRGANVLTFGAGSRLTVL.

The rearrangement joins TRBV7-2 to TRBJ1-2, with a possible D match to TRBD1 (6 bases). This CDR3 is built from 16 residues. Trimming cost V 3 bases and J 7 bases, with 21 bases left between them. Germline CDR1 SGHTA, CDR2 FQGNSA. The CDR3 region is CASSFLSAGVGGGYTF. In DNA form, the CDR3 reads TGTGCCAGCAGCTTTCTTAGTGCAGGGGTAGGGGGTGGCTACACCTTC.

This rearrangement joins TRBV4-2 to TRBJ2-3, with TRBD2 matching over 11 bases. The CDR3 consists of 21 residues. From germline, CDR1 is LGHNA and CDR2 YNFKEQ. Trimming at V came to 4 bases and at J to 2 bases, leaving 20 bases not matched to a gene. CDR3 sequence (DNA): TGTGCCAGCAGCCTGCCTTCGGGCGATAGGGCTAGCGGGGGGCTCACAGATACGCAGTATTTT. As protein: CASSLPSGDRASGGLTDTQYF.

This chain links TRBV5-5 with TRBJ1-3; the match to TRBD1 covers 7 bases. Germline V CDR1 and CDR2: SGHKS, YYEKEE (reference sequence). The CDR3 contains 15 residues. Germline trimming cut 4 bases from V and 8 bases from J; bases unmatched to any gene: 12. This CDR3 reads CASSLTATGSHTIYF. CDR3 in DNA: TGTGCCAGCAGCCTTACCGCGACAGGGAGCCACACCATATATTTT.

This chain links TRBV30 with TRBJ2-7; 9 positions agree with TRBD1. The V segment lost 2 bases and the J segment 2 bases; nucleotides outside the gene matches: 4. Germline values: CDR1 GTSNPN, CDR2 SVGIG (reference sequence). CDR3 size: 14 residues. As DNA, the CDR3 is TGTGCCTGGAGTAAGGGACAGGGCCCCTACGAGCAGTACTTC. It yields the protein CAWSKGQGPYEQYF. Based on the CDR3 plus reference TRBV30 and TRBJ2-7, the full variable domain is SQTIHQWPATLVQPVGSPLSLECTVEGTSNPNLYWYRQAAGRGLQLLFYSVGIGQISSEVPQNLSASRPQDRQFILSSKKLLLSDSGFYLCAWSKGQGPYEQYFGPGTRLTVT.

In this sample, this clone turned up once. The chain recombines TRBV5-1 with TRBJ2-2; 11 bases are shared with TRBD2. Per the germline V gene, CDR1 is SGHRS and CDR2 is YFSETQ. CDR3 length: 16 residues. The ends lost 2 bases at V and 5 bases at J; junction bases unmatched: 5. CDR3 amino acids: CASSLLAGATTGELFF. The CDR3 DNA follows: TGCGCCAGCAGCTTACTAGCGGGGGCGACGACCGGGGAGCTGTTTTTT.

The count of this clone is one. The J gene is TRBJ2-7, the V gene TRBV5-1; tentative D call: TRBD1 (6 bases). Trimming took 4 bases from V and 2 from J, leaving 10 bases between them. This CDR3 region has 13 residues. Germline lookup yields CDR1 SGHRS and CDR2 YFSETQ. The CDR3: CASSLDSPYEQYF. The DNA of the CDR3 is TGCGCCAGCAGCCTGGACAGTCCCTACGAGCAGTACTTC.

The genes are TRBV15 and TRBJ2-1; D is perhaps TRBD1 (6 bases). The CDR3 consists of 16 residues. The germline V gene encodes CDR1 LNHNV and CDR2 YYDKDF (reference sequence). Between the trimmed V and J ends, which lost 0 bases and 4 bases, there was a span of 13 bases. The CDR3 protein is CATSRDGGANYNEQFF. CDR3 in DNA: TGTGCCACCAGCAGAGATGGGGGCGCTAATTACAATGAGCAGTTCTTC.

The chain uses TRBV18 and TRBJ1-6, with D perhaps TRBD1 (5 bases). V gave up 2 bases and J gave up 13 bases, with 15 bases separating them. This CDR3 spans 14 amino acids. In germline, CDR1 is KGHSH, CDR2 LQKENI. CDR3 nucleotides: TGTGCCAGCTCACCAACGCAGGGTCCAGGTCCCCTCCACTTT. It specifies CASSPTQGPGPLHF.

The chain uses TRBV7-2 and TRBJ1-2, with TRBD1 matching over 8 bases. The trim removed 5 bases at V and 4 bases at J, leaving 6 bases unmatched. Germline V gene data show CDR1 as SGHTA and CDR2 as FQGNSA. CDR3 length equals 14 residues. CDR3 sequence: CASSRMTGVYGYTF. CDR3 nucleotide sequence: TGTGCCAGCAGCAGGATGACAGGGGTCTATGGCTACACCTTC.

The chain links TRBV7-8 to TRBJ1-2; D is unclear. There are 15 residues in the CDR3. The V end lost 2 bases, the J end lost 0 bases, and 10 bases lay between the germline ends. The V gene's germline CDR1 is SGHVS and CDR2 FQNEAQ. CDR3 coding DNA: TGTGCCAGCAGCTTAAGTGACGCGGCTAACTATGGCTACACCTTC. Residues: CASSLSDAANYGYTF. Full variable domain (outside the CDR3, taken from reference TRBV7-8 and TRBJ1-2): GAGVSQSPRYKVAKRGQDVALRCDPISGHVSLFWYQQALGQGPEFLTYFQNEAQLDKSGLPSDRFFAERPEGSVSTLKIQRTQQEDSAVYLCASSLSDAANYGYTFGSGTRLTVV.

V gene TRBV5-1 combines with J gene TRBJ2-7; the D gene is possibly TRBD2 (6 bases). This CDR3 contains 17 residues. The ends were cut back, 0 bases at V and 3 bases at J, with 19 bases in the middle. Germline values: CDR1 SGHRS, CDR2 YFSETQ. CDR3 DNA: TGCGCCAGCAGCTTGGAGGGTCCCGGGAGTAAAGTCTACGAGCAGTACTTC. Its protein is CASSLEGPGSKVYEQYF. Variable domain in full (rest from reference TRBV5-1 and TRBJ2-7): KAGVTQTPRYLIKTRGQQVTLSCSPISGHRSVSWYQQTPGQGLQFLFEYFSETQRNKGNFPGRFSGRQFSNSRSEMNVSTLELGDSALYLCASSLEGPGSKVYEQYFGPGTRLTVT.

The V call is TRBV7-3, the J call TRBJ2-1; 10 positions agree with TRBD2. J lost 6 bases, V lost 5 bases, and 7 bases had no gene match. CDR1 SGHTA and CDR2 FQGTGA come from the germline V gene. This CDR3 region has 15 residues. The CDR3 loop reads CASSASSGSPNEQFF. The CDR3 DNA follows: TGTGCCAGCAGCGCCTCTAGCGGGAGTCCCAATGAGCAGTTCTTC.

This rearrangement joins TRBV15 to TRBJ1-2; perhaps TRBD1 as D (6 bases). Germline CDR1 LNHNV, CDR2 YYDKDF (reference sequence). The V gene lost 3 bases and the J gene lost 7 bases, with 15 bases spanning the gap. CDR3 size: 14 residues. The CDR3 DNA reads TGTGCCACCAGCAGGCGGACCGGGACACTTGGCTACACCTTC. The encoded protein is CATSRRTGTLGYTF.

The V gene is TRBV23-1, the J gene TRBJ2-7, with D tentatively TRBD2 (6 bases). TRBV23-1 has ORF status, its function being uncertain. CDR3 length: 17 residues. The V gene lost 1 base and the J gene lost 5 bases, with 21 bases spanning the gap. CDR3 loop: CASSQLRPIGGFHEQYF. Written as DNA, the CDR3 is TGCGCCAGCAGTCAATTAAGGCCTATCGGAGGGTTCCACGAGCAGTACTTC.